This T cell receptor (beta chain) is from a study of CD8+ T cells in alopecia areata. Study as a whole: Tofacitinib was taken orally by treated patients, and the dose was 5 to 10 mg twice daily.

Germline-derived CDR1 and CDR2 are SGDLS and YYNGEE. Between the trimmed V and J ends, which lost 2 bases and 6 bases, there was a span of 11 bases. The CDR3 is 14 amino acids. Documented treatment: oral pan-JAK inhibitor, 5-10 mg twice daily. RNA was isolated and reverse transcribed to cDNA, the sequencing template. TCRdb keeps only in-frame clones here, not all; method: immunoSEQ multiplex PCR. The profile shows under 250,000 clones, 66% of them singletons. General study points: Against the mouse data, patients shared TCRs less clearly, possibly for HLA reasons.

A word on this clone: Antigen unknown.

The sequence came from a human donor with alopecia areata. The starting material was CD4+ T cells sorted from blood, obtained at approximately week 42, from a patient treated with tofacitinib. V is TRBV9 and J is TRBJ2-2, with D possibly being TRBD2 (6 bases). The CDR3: CASSVSPGAGELFF. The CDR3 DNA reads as TGTGCCAGCAGCGTTTCCCCGGGGGCCGGGGAGCTGTTTTTT.